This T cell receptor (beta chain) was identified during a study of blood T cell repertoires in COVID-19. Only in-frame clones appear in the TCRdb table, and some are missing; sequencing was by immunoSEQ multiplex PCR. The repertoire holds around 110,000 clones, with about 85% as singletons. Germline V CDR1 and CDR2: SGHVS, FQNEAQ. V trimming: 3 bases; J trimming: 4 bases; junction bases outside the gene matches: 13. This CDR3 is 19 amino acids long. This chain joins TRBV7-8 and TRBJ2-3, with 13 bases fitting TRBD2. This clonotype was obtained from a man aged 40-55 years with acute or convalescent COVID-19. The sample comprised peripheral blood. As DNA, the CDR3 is TGTGCCAGCAGCTTCCCGGGACTAGCGGGAAACCGAAGGCCAGATACGCAGTATTTT. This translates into CASSFPGLAGNRRPDTQYF.